Described below is a single T cell receptor (beta chain) sequence and its context. The antigen remains undetermined. CDR1 and CDR2 from the germline V gene are GTSNPN and SVGIG (reference sequence). The CDR3 is made up of 13 amino acids. Trimming took off 3 bases at V and 1 base at J, with 9 bases between the two ends. The record originates from a study of T cell responses to AZD1222 COVID-19 vaccine. Study-level results: Most donors were white British and more were female, and clonal diversity was possibly underestimated. AZD1222 recipients seropositive at baseline numbered only five to seven. Receipt of two AZD1222 doses was followed by a rise in Spike-specific TCR breadth and depth. Along spike, vaccine-associated CD4 TCRs were found throughout, with dominance at 160-218 and 743-854.

Repertoires were generated with immunoSEQ multiplex PCR, while TCRdb's copy carries only in-frame clones and drops some. Counted here are about 88,000 clones, over 75% occurring once; the ten biggest clones make up 5.4%. This chain links TRBV30 with TRBJ1-1, with D unresolved. This TCR came from an adult who received the AZD1222 COVID-19 vaccine. The sample consisted of peripheral blood, taken 28 days after the second AZD1222 dose. CDR3 DNA: TGTGCCTGGAGGCGGCGGAAGAACACTGAAGCTTTCTTT. Encoded protein: CAWRRRKNTEAFF. The full variable domain, in which reference TRBV30 and TRBJ1-1 provide the parts outside the CDR3, is SQTIHQWPATLVQPVGSPLSLECTVEGTSNPNLYWYRQAAGRGLQLLFYSVGIGQISSEVPQNLSASRPQDRQFILSSKKLLLSDSGFYLCAWRRRKNTEAFFGQGTRLTVV.